The 22 T cell receptor beta chains in this list originate from one sample, sequenced in a study of T cells in Graves' hyperthyroidism and ophthalmopathy. Amplification yielded TCR beta CDR3 regions, with RNA transcripts as the source. First-round RT-PCR of the TCR CDR3 relied on the HTBI primer set. Each CDR3 protein is one row after TCRdb ran MiXCR on the multiplex PCR reads. The sample has approximately 700,000 distinct CDR3 sequences; approximately 16% are singletons. The sequenced sample consisted of blood. These receptors originate from a man aged 18 to 35 with Graves' hyperthyroidism.

The chain joins TRBV12-3 or TRBV12-4 to TRBJ2-7; D may be TRBD2 (6 bases). The CDR3 loop spans 14 amino acids. The CDR3 coding sequence is TGTGACAAGCGACCCCCTGGGAGGAACTACGAGCAGTACTTC. It specifies CDKRPPGRNYEQYF.

This clonotype was seen a handful of times. The V gene is TRBV4-2, the J gene TRBJ2-4; the D gene is possibly TRBD2 (7 bases). Per germline, CDR1 LGHNA and CDR2 YNFKEQ. The V gene lost 4 bases and the J gene lost 8 bases, with 18 bases spanning the gap. CDR3 length: 15 amino acids. CDR3 sequence (DNA): TGTGCCAGCAGCCGGGGGGGCAGCCGGGGAGACATTCAGTACTTC. Amino acid sequence: CASSRGGSRGDIQYF.

This chain connects TRBV19 to TRBJ2-1, with D tentatively TRBD1 or TRBD2 (5 bases each). Germline V gene sequence: CDR1 LNHDA, CDR2 SQIVND (reference sequence). This CDR3 region has 14 residues. Trimming pared 3 bases from V and 6 bases from J, leaving 12 bases between. CDR3 coding DNA: TGTGCCAGTAGTATCGCAAGAGGGGCCAATGAGCAGTTCTTC. Protein sequence: CASSIARGANEQFF.

This clonotype was observed many times. The chain is built from TRBV30 and TRBJ1-1, with a weak D call TRBD1 (5 bases). The CDR3 consists of 15 residues. V lost 5 bases and J 0 bases, leaving 16 bases between the germline ends. Per the germline V gene, CDR1 is GTSNPN and CDR2 is SVGIG (reference sequence). The CDR3 is CAWEWVGGMNTEAFF. CDR3 coding DNA: TGTGCCTGGGAATGGGTGGGGGGTATGAACACTGAAGCTTTCTTT.

This clonotype was seen a few times. The V call is TRBV7-3, the J call TRBJ2-1; D ambiguous. V lost 0 bases, J lost 10 bases, and 10 bases lay in between. The CDR3 length is 13 residues. The germline V gene has CDR1 SGHTA and CDR2 FQGTGA. The CDR3 DNA reads TGTGCCAGCAGCTTAACCGCCGATTTGGAGCAGTTCTTC. It encodes CASSLTADLEQFF.

This clonotype has only a few counts. CDR3 amino acids: CASSLVAVGETQYF. The CDR3 DNA reads TGTGCCAGCAGCTTAGTGGCGGTGGGGGAGACCCAGTACTTC. The rearrangement uses TRBV7-2 and TRBJ2-5, with D uncertain. V lost 1 base, J lost 5 bases, and 11 bases lay in between. The CDR3 extends over 14 amino acids. Germline-derived CDR1 and CDR2 are SGHTA and FQGNSA.

The chain couples TRBV30 to TRBJ2-1; tentatively, D is TRBD2 (5 bases). The germline CDR1 and CDR2 sequences are GTSNPN and SVGIG (reference sequence). The CDR3 has 17 amino acids. The V end was cut by 1 base, the J end by 2 bases, with 18 bases between. CDR3 DNA sequence: TGTGCCTGGAGTGGGGTCCACCGGGATCGCACCTACAATGAGCAGTTCTTC. It specifies CAWSGVHRDRTYNEQFF. The full variable domain, rest sourced from reference TRBV30 and TRBJ2-1, is SQTIHQWPATLVQPVGSPLSLECTVEGTSNPNLYWYRQAAGRGLQLLFYSVGIGQISSEVPQNLSASRPQDRQFILSSKKLLLSDSGFYLCAWSGVHRDRTYNEQFFGPGTRLTVL.

Note on this clonotype: A much more abundant neighbour one base away suggests this may be a read error. The rearrangement joins TRBV2 to TRBJ2-7; 7 bases match TRBD1. V trimming: 3 bases; J trimming: 3 bases; junction bases outside the gene matches: 5. The V gene's germline CDR1 is SNHLY and CDR2 FYNNEI. CDR3 length: 14 residues. In nucleotides, the CDR3 is TGTGCCAGCAGTGATCGGGACAGCCTCTACGAGCAGTACTTC. Encoded protein: CASSDRDSLYEQYF.

The chain carries TRBV2 and TRBJ1-3; D is undetermined. The CDR3 runs to 15 residues. The V gene's germline CDR1 is SNHLY and CDR2 FYNNEI. Between the trimmed V and J ends, which lost 10 bases and 0 bases, there was a span of 16 bases. CDR3 DNA sequence: TGTGCCACTCTAGCGACAATTAGCTCTGGAAACACCATATATTTT. It encodes CATLATISSGNTIYF.

This clonotype was detected a few times. V is TRBV25-1 and J is TRBJ2-7, with D hard to call. Germline V lookup: CDR1 MGHDK, CDR2 SYGVNS. The length of the CDR3 is 13 residues. V dropped 0 bases and J dropped 5 bases, with 8 bases sitting between them. This chain's CDR3 is CASSEYRSDEQYF. DNA for the CDR3: TGTGCCAGCAGTGAATACAGGTCCGACGAGCAGTACTTC.

Here the CDR3 DNA reads TGTGCCAGCAGCCTGATGGACAGCTACGAGCAGTACTTC. Residues: CASSLMDSYEQYF. The genes are TRBV14 and TRBJ2-7, with a possible D match to TRBD1 (6 bases). CDR3 length: 13 amino acids. Germline V gene lookup returns CDR1 SGHDN and CDR2 FVKESK. Trimming left V 4 bases short and J 3 bases short, with 10 bases between.

The CDR3 region is CASSTLPGQPPYYEQYF. In DNA, the CDR3 is TGTGCCAGTAGCACACTTCCGGGACAACCACCCTACTACGAGCAGTACTTC. This rearrangement joins TRBV19 to TRBJ2-7; D perhaps matches TRBD1 (6 bases). Germline CDR1 LNHDA, CDR2 SQIVND (reference sequence). The CDR3 is 17 residues long. V dropped 6 bases and J dropped 3 bases, with 24 bases sitting between them.

This clonotype was picked up a small number of times. This rearrangement joins TRBV10-2 to TRBJ2-7; 12 bases line up with TRBD1. The V segment lost 7 bases and the J segment 5 bases; nucleotides outside the gene matches: 6. CDR3 length equals 14 residues. Germline assignment: CDR1 WSHSY and CDR2 SAAADI. CDR3 in DNA: TGCGCCAGCACCCCGGGACAGGGGGCCCACGAGCAGTACTTC. Amino acids: CASTPGQGAHEQYF.

The sample holds a few counts of this clonotype. The V call is TRBV4-1, the J call TRBJ1-2; D gene unclear. Germline V gene sequence: CDR1 MGHRA, CDR2 YSYEKL. This CDR3 spans 16 amino acids. Trimming took off 4 bases at V and 0 bases at J, with 15 bases between the two ends. Written as DNA, the CDR3 is TGCGCCAGCAGCCGCTTCTCGGCAGATACTAACTATGGCTACACCTTC. Residues: CASSRFSADTNYGYTF.

This clonotype showed up many times. The chain links TRBV28 to TRBJ1-5, with D perhaps matching TRBD1 (5 bases). Germline V gives CDR1 MDHEN, CDR2 SYDVKM. The V and J ends lost 2 bases and 3 bases respectively, with 11 bases between them. The CDR3 covers 15 residues. DNA of the CDR3: TGTGCCAGCAGTTTAGTCGGAGGGACCAATCAGCCCCAGCATTTT. This gives the protein CASSLVGGTNQPQHF.

The rearrangement joins TRBV5-6 to TRBJ1-2; D is undetermined. This CDR3 has 16 amino acids. V was cut by 1 base and J by 2 bases, with 15 bases left in between. Germline CDR1 SGHDT, CDR2 YYEEEE. CDR3 loop: CASSLMDWPDNYGYTF. CDR3 in DNA: TGTGCCAGCAGCTTGATGGATTGGCCGGACAACTATGGCTACACCTTC.

In its sample, this clonotype was seen many times. This rearrangement joins TRBV20-1 to TRBJ2-1; 8 positions match TRBD1. Germline CDR1 DFQATT, CDR2 SNEGSKA (reference sequence). Trimming took 6 bases from V and 1 from J; bases not matched to a gene: 5. CDR3 length equals 14 residues. The CDR3 DNA sequence: TGCAGTGCCCATGACAGGGGATCCTACAATGAGCAGTTCTTC. Its protein product is CSAHDRGSYNEQFF.

This clonotype was recorded at least ten times. V is TRBV28 and J is TRBJ2-7; D may correspond to TRBD1 or TRBD2 (5 bases each). This CDR3 contains 12 residues. The V end lost 1 base, the J end lost 6 bases, and 7 bases lay between the germline ends. The germline CDR1 and CDR2 sequences are MDHEN and SYDVKM. The CDR3 loop reads CASSLSGTEQYF. DNA for the CDR3: TGTGCCAGCAGTTTATCGGGGACCGAGCAGTACTTC.

There are a few counts of this clonotype. This chain connects TRBV11-2 to TRBJ2-1; 12 bases are a match to TRBD2. CDR3 length: 16 amino acids. V shed 5 bases, J shed 7 bases, and the junction held 9 bases outside the gene matches. Germline V gene lookup returns CDR1 SGHAT and CDR2 FQNNGV. CDR3 in DNA: TGTGCCAGCAGCCCGCCGACTAGCGGGAGCTGGAATGAGCAGTTCTTC. This codes for CASSPPTSGSWNEQFF.

This sequence joins TRBV27 and TRBJ2-5, with D unresolved. V shed 8 bases and J shed 4 bases, with 8 bases lying between them. The CDR3 length is 11 residues. The germline V gene encodes CDR1 MNHEY and CDR2 SMNVEV (reference sequence). The CDR3, as DNA: TGTGCCAGCGCGAAGGGAGAGACCCAGTACTTC. This gives the protein CASAKGETQYF.

This clonotype showed up many times. The CDR3 DNA reads TGCAGTGCTAGAGTAGCGGGCCTCTACAATGAGCAGTTCTTC. Translating it yields CSARVAGLYNEQFF. The chain links TRBV20-1 to TRBJ2-1; 7 nucleotides line up with TRBD2. V trimming: 1 base; J trimming: 3 bases; junction bases outside the gene matches: 3. The CDR3 is 14 amino acids. Germline V CDR1 and CDR2: DFQATT, SNEGSKA (reference sequence).

The rearrangement joins TRBV20-1 to TRBJ1-1, with 7 bases that match TRBD1. Germline V gene data show CDR1 as DFQATT and CDR2 as SNEGSKA (reference sequence). Trimming took 0 bases from V and 4 from J; bases not matched to a gene: 11. This CDR3 region has 16 residues. The CDR3 region has the DNA TGCAGTGCTAGAGATTTTAGGGGGCGCGGTGTCACTGAAGCTTTCTTT. The encoded protein is CSARDFRGRGVTEAFF.